These 29 T cell receptor beta chains share one sample of origin, sequenced in a study of blood T cell repertoires in COVID-19. Assay: immunoSEQ multiplex PCR; the TCRdb copy retains only in-frame clones and omits some. The sample consists of 200,000 to 300,000 clones, around 87% of them appearing once. Sequencing was performed on peripheral blood. These TCRs come from a woman aged 60 to 75 with COVID-19, enrolled during active disease.

The rearrangement uses TRBV7-2 and TRBJ2-7; D not resolved. The CDR3 runs to 14 residues. Looked up from germline, CDR1 is SGHTA and CDR2 is FQGNSA. Trimming shortened V by 1 base and J by 3 bases, and 10 bases separated the two germline ends. The CDR3 DNA is TGTGCCAGCAGCTTAGTTCCCTCAGTCTACGAGCAGTACTTC. Protein sequence: CASSLVPSVYEQYF.

This clone was observed a few times. The chain joins TRBV18 to TRBJ1-1; a possible D gene is TRBD1 (6 bases). Trimming left V 3 bases short and J 11 bases short, with 13 bases between. CDR1 is KGHSH, CDR2 LQKENI, per germline. The CDR3 consists of 12 residues. CDR3 residues: CASSPGDTGAFF. The CDR3 DNA reads TGTGCCAGCTCACCGGGGGACACCGGCGCTTTCTTT.

The chain carries TRBV9 and TRBJ1-2; the match to TRBD1 covers 8 bases. The germline V gene encodes CDR1 SGDLS and CDR2 YYNGEE. The ends lost 3 bases at V and 7 bases at J; junction bases unmatched: 11. The CDR3 is 15 residues long. The CDR3 DNA follows: TGTGCCAGCAGCGGAGGCGGACAGGGTGGATTTGGCTACACCTTC. Its protein product is CASSGGGQGGFGYTF.

As concerns this clone: Different DNA sequences within this sample yield the same CDR3. The chain couples TRBV12-3 or TRBV12-4 to TRBJ1-1, with D unresolved. Trimming left V 2 bases short and J 1 base short, with 5 bases between. There are 13 residues in the CDR3. DNA of the CDR3: TGTGCCAGCAGTTTAACCGGGAACACTGAAGCTTTCTTT. Translated: CASSLTGNTEAFF.

This chain uses TRBV6-2 or TRBV6-3 with TRBJ2-7; 8 bases map to TRBD2. Germline lookup yields CDR1 MNHEY and CDR2 SVGEGT. The CDR3 runs to 18 residues. The junction had 16 bases not matched to a gene; V was cut back by 2 bases and J by 4 bases. The CDR3 DNA reads TGTGCCAGCAGTTACCCGGCCCTCCCGGCGGGGGGCTGGTACGAGCAGTACTTC. It translates to CASSYPALPAGGWYEQYF.

The CDR3 DNA reads as TGCGCCAGCAGCTCCTCCAGGGGGTGGAACACTGAAGCTTTCTTT. Protein sequence: CASSSSRGWNTEAFF. The J gene is TRBJ1-1, the V gene TRBV5-1; TRBD1 matches at 7 bases. CDR3 length: 15 amino acids. Germline assignment: CDR1 SGHRS and CDR2 YFSETQ. V shed 3 bases and J 1 base; nucleotides not matched to a gene: 6.

V gene TRBV7-2 combines with J gene TRBJ1-1, with D unclear. Trimming removed 5 bases at V and 0 bases at J, with 10 bases between. The CDR3 length is 14 residues. Germline loops: CDR1 SGHTA, CDR2 FQGNSA. CDR3 loop: CASSRTGMNTEAFF. CDR3 sequence (DNA): TGTGCCAGCAGCAGGACGGGGATGAACACTGAAGCTTTCTTT.

This clone came up once. This chain connects TRBV5-1 to TRBJ1-6; no definite D call. Germline loops: CDR1 SGHRS, CDR2 YFSETQ. This CDR3 has 16 amino acids. The germline V and J ends were trimmed by 0 bases and 8 bases, with 15 bases remaining between them. As DNA, the CDR3 is TGCGCCAGCAGCTTGGGGGGAGGCCGCGGGGATTCACCCCTCCACTTT. It yields the protein CASSLGGGRGDSPLHF.

This clone was picked up many times. The chain is built from TRBV6-4 and TRBJ1-1, with 7 nucleotides matching TRBD1. V lost 3 bases, J lost 3 bases, and 4 bases stayed unmatched. CDR3 size: 14 residues. The germline V gene has CDR1 MRHNA and CDR2 SNTAGT. CDR3 nucleotide sequence: TGTGCCAGCAGTGAAAGGACAGGTGACACTGAAGCTTTCTTT. Amino acids: CASSERTGDTEAFF.

The chain carries TRBV18 and TRBJ2-5; the D is unclear. CDR1 and CDR2 from the germline V gene are KGHSH and LQKENI. The CDR3 is 11 amino acids. V was cut by 6 bases and J by 1 base, with 3 bases left in between. CDR3 protein: CASSAQETQYF. CDR3 bases: TGTGCCAGCTCGGCCCAAGAGACCCAGTACTTC.

The chain uses TRBV30 and TRBJ2-7, with TRBD2 matching over 7 bases. The germline V gene has CDR1 GTSNPN and CDR2 SVGIG (reference sequence). J gave up 3 bases and V 7 bases, and 9 bases lay outside the gene matches. CDR3 length equals 13 residues. The DNA for the CDR3 is TGTGCCTCCCGCGGGGGATCGAGCTACGAGCAGTACTTC. Protein: CASRGGSSYEQYF.

The rearrangement joins TRBV19 to TRBJ1-1; the D gene is possibly TRBD1 (6 bases). From germline, CDR1 is LNHDA and CDR2 SQIVND (reference sequence). V dropped 5 bases and J dropped 1 base, with 8 bases sitting between them. The CDR3 covers 13 residues. The CDR3 here is CASSVTGNTEAFF. The CDR3 DNA follows: TGTGCCAGTAGTGTGACAGGGAACACTGAAGCTTTCTTT.

V is TRBV19 and J is TRBJ2-3; D unclear. In germline, CDR1 is LNHDA, CDR2 SQIVND (reference sequence). The CDR3 is made up of 16 amino acids. Trimming cost V 4 bases and J 1 base, with 15 bases left between them. The CDR3 region has the DNA TGTGCCAGTAGTAAATCTACGGTTGAGGGCACAGATACGCAGTATTTT. Encoded protein: CASSKSTVEGTDTQYF.

With respect to this clone: A junction boundary mismatches the germline segment, possibly from a read error. The CDR3 DNA reads TGTGCCAGCAGCCTAGCGGCAGGCCTCTTTCCCGCCTACGAGCAGTACTTC. Protein product: CASSLAAGLFPAYEQYF. The V and J genes are TRBV7-2 and TRBJ2-7, with 7 bases aligning to TRBD2. CDR1 is SGHTA, CDR2 FQGNSA, per germline. This CDR3 has 17 residues.

This chain links TRBV11-3 with TRBJ2-2; perhaps TRBD1 as D (5 bases). The germline V gene has CDR1 SGHNT and CDR2 YENEEA. The CDR3 length is 14 residues. Trimming removed 5 bases at V and 4 bases at J, with 11 bases between. The CDR3 region is CASSQTGFTGELFF. For the CDR3, the DNA is TGTGCCAGCAGCCAAACAGGATTCACCGGGGAGCTGTTTTTT.

The chain joins TRBV4-3 to TRBJ1-2; weak D call: TRBD1 (6 bases). Germline V CDR1 and CDR2: LGHNA, YSLEER. The V gene lost 1 base and the J gene lost 4 bases, with 13 bases spanning the gap. This CDR3 has 15 residues. CDR3 sequence reads: CASSQAAGGGYGYTF. The CDR3 nucleotides are TGCGCCAGCAGCCAAGCTGCTGGGGGCGGCTATGGCTACACCTTC.

This chain joins TRBV5-4 and TRBJ2-1; D remains unclear. The CDR3 length is 16 residues. V gave up 2 bases and J gave up 0 bases, with 12 bases separating them. The germline CDR1 and CDR2 sequences are SGHNT and YYREEE (reference sequence). Written as DNA, the CDR3 is TGTGCCAGCAGCTTCGATAGGAGCAGCTCCTACAATGAGCAGTTCTTC. Translation gives CASSFDRSSSYNEQFF.

The chain's CDR3 is CASSLEKAGYNEQFF. The DNA for the CDR3 is TGTGCCAGCAGCTTAGAAAAAGCGGGGTACAATGAGCAGTTCTTC. The J gene is TRBJ2-1, the V gene TRBV7-2, with 7 bases that match TRBD2. Germline V CDR1 and CDR2: SGHTA, FQGNSA. The V gene end was trimmed by 1 base and the J gene end by 4 bases; junction bases not matched to a gene: 4. This CDR3 has 15 amino acids.

This clone was picked up one time. The V and J genes are TRBV7-9 and TRBJ2-1, with D perhaps matching TRBD2 (6 bases). V was shortened by 1 base and J by 13 bases, with 8 bases between the two germline ends. CDR3 length equals 11 residues. CDR1 and CDR2 from the germline V gene are SEHNR and FQNEAQ (reference sequence). Written as DNA, the CDR3 is TGTGCCAGCAGCTTAGGGAGGGGACAGTTCTTC. This sequence encodes CASSLGRGQFF.

The chain joins TRBV28 to TRBJ2-2; 9 bases are shared with TRBD1. This CDR3 is built from 17 residues. Germline V gene data show CDR1 as MDHEN and CDR2 as SYDVKM. J lost 5 bases, V lost 6 bases, and 13 bases had no gene match. CDR3 in amino acids: CASRTPPGQGLTGELFF. The CDR3 DNA reads as TGTGCCAGCAGGACCCCCCCGGGACAGGGTCTAACCGGGGAGCTGTTTTTT.

The V and J genes are TRBV11-2 and TRBJ2-1; 7 nucleotides match TRBD2. CDR3 length equals 18 residues. The junction had 22 bases not matched to a gene; V was cut back by 6 bases and J by 8 bases. Germline V CDR1 and CDR2: SGHAT, FQNNGV. The CDR3 DNA is TGTGCCAGCAGAATGGGGGGGTCTTGGGCGCATCCTGGGGATGAGCAGTTCTTC. Its protein product is CASRMGGSWAHPGDEQFF.

The chain carries TRBV5-1 and TRBJ2-2; 7 nucleotides align to TRBD1. Trimming took 4 bases from V and 2 from J; bases not matched to a gene: 5. Per germline, CDR1 SGHRS and CDR2 YFSETQ. There are 15 residues in the CDR3. The CDR3 nucleotides read TGCGCCAGCAGCAACCGGGACAGAAACACCGGGGAGCTGTTTTTT. Its protein is CASSNRDRNTGELFF.

This chain joins TRBV5-1 and TRBJ1-3; D is ambiguous. V dropped 2 bases and J dropped 0 bases, with 9 bases sitting between them. Germline CDR1 SGHRS, CDR2 YFSETQ. There are 15 residues in the CDR3. As DNA, the CDR3 is TGCGCCAGCAGCTTATCACGGTCCTCTGGAAACACCATATATTTT. Residues: CASSLSRSSGNTIYF.

The rearrangement links TRBV5-1 to TRBJ1-2, with 7 nucleotides matching TRBD1. V was clipped by 4 bases and J by 8 bases; unmatched bases: 11. The germline V gene has CDR1 SGHRS and CDR2 YFSETQ. The CDR3 totals 14 residues. CDR3 protein: CASSPWGGQDGYTF. CDR3 bases: TGCGCCAGCAGCCCCTGGGGAGGACAGGACGGCTACACCTTC.

This chain uses TRBV10-3 with TRBJ2-5; 15 positions match TRBD2. The junction had 9 bases not matched to a gene; V was cut back by 3 bases and J by 1 base. Germline V gives CDR1 ENHRY, CDR2 SYGVKD. The CDR3 covers 19 residues. The CDR3 region has the DNA TGTGCCATCAGTGAACCCGGGACTAGCGGGAGGATAACCCAAGAGACCCAGTACTTC. Translating it yields CAISEPGTSGRITQETQYF.

The genes are TRBV5-8 and TRBJ1-1, with a possible D match to TRBD1 (5 bases). There are 13 residues in the CDR3. V was cut by 3 bases and J by 10 bases, with 16 bases left in between. CDR1 SGHTS and CDR2 YDEGEE come from the germline V gene. This CDR3 reads CASSYGNSGGAFF. The CDR3, as DNA: TGTGCCAGCAGCTACGGAAACTCCGGGGGAGCTTTCTTT.

The rearrangement uses TRBV7-8 and TRBJ1-1, with 7 bases that match TRBD1. Germline assignment: CDR1 SGHVS and CDR2 FQNEAQ. This CDR3 spans 13 amino acids. J lost 8 bases, V lost 3 bases, and 6 bases had no gene match. The CDR3 spells CASSFSGQMEAFF. The CDR3 coding sequence is TGTGCCAGCAGCTTCTCGGGACAGATGGAAGCTTTCTTT.

This clone was seen only a few times. This chain uses TRBV5-6 with TRBJ2-1, with 15 bases matching TRBD2. J was trimmed by 2 bases and V by 4 bases; bases with no gene match: 7. CDR3 length: 18 amino acids. In germline, CDR1 is SGHDT, CDR2 YYEEEE. For the CDR3, the DNA is TGTGCCAGCAGCCCGGGACTAGCGGGAGGCTATACCTACAATGAGCAGTTCTTC. Encoded protein: CASSPGLAGGYTYNEQFF.

The chain recombines TRBV5-1 with TRBJ1-6; TRBD1 is a possible D gene (5 bases). This CDR3 spans 15 amino acids. Germline V lookup: CDR1 SGHRS, CDR2 YFSETQ. V shed 0 bases and J shed 10 bases, with 14 bases lying between them. CDR3 in amino acids: CASSLGGRVDSPLHF. In DNA form, the CDR3 reads TGCGCCAGCAGCTTGGGTGGCAGGGTAGACTCACCCCTCCACTTT.